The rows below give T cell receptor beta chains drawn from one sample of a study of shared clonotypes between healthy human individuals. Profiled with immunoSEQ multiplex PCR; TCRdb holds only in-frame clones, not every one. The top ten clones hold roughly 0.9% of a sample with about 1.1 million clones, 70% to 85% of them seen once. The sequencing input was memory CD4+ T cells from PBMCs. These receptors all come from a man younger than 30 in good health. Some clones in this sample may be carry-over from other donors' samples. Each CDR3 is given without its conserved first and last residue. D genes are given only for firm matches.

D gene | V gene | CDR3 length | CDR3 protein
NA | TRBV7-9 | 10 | ASSPASPRGF
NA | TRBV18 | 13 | ASSDERTSRDGYT
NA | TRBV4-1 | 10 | ASSREGLEQY
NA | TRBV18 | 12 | ASSPGVVKTPIY
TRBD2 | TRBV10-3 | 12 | AIGKTSLPNEQF
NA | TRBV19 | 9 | ASSIRVEAF
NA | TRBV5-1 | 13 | ASTPRAGAAYEQY
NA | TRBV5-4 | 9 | ASSQTGELF
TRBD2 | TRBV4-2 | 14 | ASSQLAGVSTYEQY
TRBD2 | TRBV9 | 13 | ASTQGLAGVSRQF
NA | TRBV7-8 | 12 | ASKAIRNTGELF
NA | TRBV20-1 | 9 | SATISDEQY
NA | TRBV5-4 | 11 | ASSSDSTDTQY
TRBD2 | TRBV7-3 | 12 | ASPKREGAGELF
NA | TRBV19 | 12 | ASSMGSGGYGYT
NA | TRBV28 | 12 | ASSSGTPFSIQY
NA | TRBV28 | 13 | ASAKRPGTSTEAF
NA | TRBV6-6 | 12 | ASSEGFEGQPQH
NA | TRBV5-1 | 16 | ASSLRPHRVSIKETQY
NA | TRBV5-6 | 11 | ASSLSGTAEQF
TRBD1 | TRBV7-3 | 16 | ASSAMKGQRSRYNEQF
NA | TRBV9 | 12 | ASSVSPQGYEQY
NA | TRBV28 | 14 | ASSPPLVSSGNTIY
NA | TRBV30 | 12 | AWSAQGGNQPQH
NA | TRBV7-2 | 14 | ASRFGQGLGSNTIY